A single sample is the source of the 22 T cell receptor beta chains below, sequenced in a study of blood T cell repertoires in COVID-19. Method: immunoSEQ multiplex PCR; TCRdb's copy keeps in-frame clones and lacks some. The table records about 120,000 clones, approximately 84% of them present only once. The sequencing sample was made of peripheral blood. All receptors derive from a middle-aged man with acute or convalescent COVID-19.

The CDR3 region has the DNA TGTGCCAGCAGCTTACGCAGGAACTACGAGCAGTACTTC. This encodes CASSLRRNYEQYF. V is TRBV13 and J is TRBJ2-7, with D hard to call. In germline, CDR1 is PRHDT, CDR2 FYEKMQ (reference sequence). The CDR3 is 13 amino acids. Between the trimmed V and J ends, which lost 2 bases and 3 bases, there was a span of 8 bases.

The rearrangement uses TRBV4-3 and TRBJ2-3; D is unresolved. In germline, CDR1 is LGHNA, CDR2 YSLEER. Trimming cost V 0 bases and J 1 base, with 11 bases left between them. The CDR3 contains 16 residues. The CDR3 DNA sequence: TGCGCCAGCAGCCAAGATGCACCCCCGGGCACAGATACGCAGTATTTT. It yields the protein CASSQDAPPGTDTQYF.

This chain uses TRBV18 with TRBJ2-5, with 9 bases aligning to TRBD1. V lost 5 bases to trimming and J lost 5 bases; unmatched junction nucleotides: 9. The CDR3 sequence is 15 residues long. Germline values: CDR1 KGHSH, CDR2 LQKENI. CDR3 sequence (DNA): TGTGCCAGCTCATCTCCGGGACAGGGTTGGGAGACCCAGTACTTC. It translates to CASSSPGQGWETQYF.

The V call is TRBV11-3, the J call TRBJ2-1; 7 nucleotides agree with TRBD1. V lost 5 bases and J lost 8; bases outside the gene matches: 6. CDR1 SGHNT and CDR2 YENEEA come from the germline V gene. CDR3 size: 13 residues. CDR3 bases: TGTGCCAGCAGCCCCGGACAGGTCTATGAGCAGTTCTTC. This encodes CASSPGQVYEQFF.

This clone was observed a few times. The V call is TRBV13, the J call TRBJ2-1; 8 bases are shared with TRBD1. The CDR3 length is 16 residues. From germline, CDR1 is PRHDT and CDR2 FYEKMQ (reference sequence). The V gene end was trimmed by 6 bases and the J gene end by 7 bases; junction bases not matched to a gene: 14. CDR3 loop: CASSYDRGAGSNEQFF. The CDR3 DNA is TGTGCCAGCAGTTATGACAGGGGCGCGGGGTCAAATGAGCAGTTCTTC. The whole variable domain, filled in from reference TRBV13 and TRBJ2-1, reads AAGVIQSPRHLIKEKRETATLKCYPIPRHDTVYWYQQGPGQDPQFLISFYEKMQSDKGSIPDRFSAQQFSDYHSELNMSSLELGDSALYFCASSYDRGAGSNEQFFGPGTRLTVL.

A remark on this clone: A read error may produce the germline difference seen at one junction end. This sequence joins TRBV9 and TRBJ2-3, with TRBD2 matching over 12 bases. CDR1 and CDR2 (germline): SGDLS, YYNGEE. The length of the CDR3 is 19 residues. In nucleotides, the CDR3 is TGTGCCAGCAACGTAGGGGTGGCTAGCGGGGGGGATTTCACAGATACGCAGTATTTT. It specifies CASNVGVASGGDFTDTQYF.

This clone was counted between two and nine times. The chain links TRBV7-2 to TRBJ2-2, with D perhaps matching TRBD2 (5 bases). CDR1 SGHTA and CDR2 FQGNSA come from the germline V gene. V was trimmed by 6 bases and J by 3 bases, leaving 14 bases between them. The CDR3 spans 15 residues. Written as DNA, the CDR3 is TGTGCCAGCAGTCCCTCGCTAGCTGACACCGGGGAGCTGTTTTTT. Translating gives CASSPSLADTGELFF.

This chain connects TRBV7-2 to TRBJ2-4; D might be TRBD1 (5 bases). The CDR3 totals 16 residues. Trimming stripped 3 bases from V and 0 bases from J, with 12 bases between. Germline V lookup: CDR1 SGHTA, CDR2 FQGNSA. Here the CDR3 reads CASSFTGVLAKNIQYF. The CDR3 DNA is TGTGCCAGCAGCTTCACAGGCGTACTAGCCAAAAACATTCAGTACTTC.

The rearrangement uses TRBV6-5 and TRBJ2-2; D call uncertain. Germline V gene data show CDR1 as MNHEY and CDR2 as SVGAGI. V was shortened by 4 bases and J by 4 bases, with 13 bases between the two germline ends. The CDR3 totals 15 residues. The CDR3 loop reads CASSLLLQSTGELFF. CDR3 nucleotide sequence: TGTGCCAGCAGTTTACTCCTACAGTCCACCGGGGAGCTGTTTTTT.

This rearrangement joins TRBV27 to TRBJ2-5; D is perhaps TRBD2 (6 bases). The CDR3 has 14 amino acids. Per germline, CDR1 MNHEY and CDR2 SMNVEV (reference sequence). The V end lost 2 bases, the J end lost 2 bases, and 9 bases lay between the germline ends. As DNA, the CDR3 is TGTGCCAGCAGTTTAGAGCGGGCGCAAGAGACCCAGTACTTC. This sequence encodes CASSLERAQETQYF.

The chain uses TRBV7-2 and TRBJ2-2; no reliable D call. Germline V gene sequence: CDR1 SGHTA, CDR2 FQGNSA. This CDR3 has 14 amino acids. Between the trimmed V and J ends, which lost 3 bases and 1 base, there was a span of 6 bases. CDR3 sequence: CASSFLRNTGELFF. The CDR3 nucleotides are TGTGCCAGCAGCTTTCTTAGGAACACCGGGGAGCTGTTTTTT.

This chain uses TRBV6-5 with TRBJ1-2, with 7 positions matching TRBD1. V shed 6 bases, J shed 4 bases, and the junction held 11 bases outside the gene matches. Germline V gives CDR1 MNHEY, CDR2 SVGAGI. The CDR3 is made up of 15 amino acids. The DNA for the CDR3 is TGTGCCAGCAGAGCTCTACAGGGGCATTTCTATGGCTACACCTTC. This encodes CASRALQGHFYGYTF.

The rearrangement links TRBV2 to TRBJ2-7; no clear D. This CDR3 spans 13 amino acids. CDR1 and CDR2 from the germline V gene are SNHLY and FYNNEI. Trimming left V 7 bases short and J 6 bases short, with 16 bases between. The CDR3 here is CASTRLDSREQYF. The CDR3 DNA follows: TGTGCCAGCACCCGACTGGATTCTCGCGAGCAGTACTTC.

This chain links TRBV10-3 with TRBJ2-7; the match to TRBD2 covers 11 bases. The V and J ends lost 7 bases and 1 base, in that order; junction bases with no gene match: 3. The CDR3 runs 14 residues. Germline CDR1 reads ENHRY; CDR2 reads SYGVKD. The CDR3 reads CAITGTSGSYEQYF. As DNA, the CDR3 is TGTGCCATCACCGGGACTAGCGGATCCTACGAGCAGTACTTC.

The chain links TRBV23-1 to TRBJ2-7, with TRBD1 identical over 9 bases. TRBV23-1 is labeled an ORF, and its function is uncertain. After removal of 6 bases from V and 6 bases from J, the junction contained 18 bases not matched to a gene. The CDR3 is made up of 17 amino acids. CDR3 bases: TGCGCCAGCAGCCGGGACAGGGATCACGACCAAGTGGGCGAGCAGTACTTC. It translates to CASSRDRDHDQVGEQYF.

This clone has a single count. J is TRBJ2-7 and V is TRBV6-5; 8 nucleotides agree with TRBD1. The CDR3 has 14 amino acids. Germline CDR1 reads MNHEY; CDR2 reads SVGAGI. The V segment lost 6 bases and the J segment 5 bases; nucleotides outside the gene matches: 9. CDR3 sequence reads: CASRLDRDSHEQYF. The CDR3 DNA reads TGTGCCAGCAGGCTGGACAGGGATAGCCACGAGCAGTACTTC.

The sample holds one count of this clone. The J gene is TRBJ2-1, the V gene TRBV7-3; D gene unclear. The germline V and J ends were trimmed by 5 bases and 0 bases, with 14 bases remaining between them. The V gene's germline CDR1 is SGHTA and CDR2 FQGTGA. The CDR3 covers 16 residues. DNA of the CDR3: TGTGCCAGCAGCCCCGTATCCTTTAGCTCCTACAATGAGCAGTTCTTC. Translated: CASSPVSFSSYNEQFF.

This chain connects TRBV3-1 (or the pseudogene TRBV3-2) to TRBJ2-1; D ambiguous. The CDR3 loop spans 12 amino acids. Trimming cost V 4 bases and J 9 bases, with 10 bases left between them. In germline, CDR1 is LGHDT, CDR2 YNNKEL (reference sequence). The CDR3 bases are TGTGCCAGCAGCCCTCAGTATGGTGAGCAGTTCTTC. Its translation: CASSPQYGEQFF.

V and J are TRBV16 and TRBJ1-2, with D tentatively TRBD1 (5 bases). Trimming stripped 4 bases from V and 2 bases from J, with 8 bases between. The CDR3 loop spans 13 amino acids. Germline V gene sequence: CDR1 KGHSY, CDR2 FQNENV. The CDR3 protein is CASSLQANYGYTF. The CDR3 DNA reads as TGTGCCAGCAGCCTACAGGCCAACTATGGCTACACCTTC.

V gene TRBV15 combines with J gene TRBJ1-1; tentatively, D is TRBD1 (6 bases). CDR1 LNHNV and CDR2 YYDKDF come from the germline V gene (reference sequence). V was clipped by 5 bases and J by 1 base, with 11 bases between them. This CDR3 is 14 amino acids long. Here the CDR3 DNA reads TGTGCCACCAGCGGAGGGGGGGGGAACACTGAAGCTTTCTTT. Encoded protein: CATSGGGGNTEAFF.

The chain has TRBV27 and TRBJ2-7, with TRBD2 as a possible D gene (6 bases). V was clipped by 1 base and J by 2 bases, with 27 bases between them. This CDR3 region has 20 residues. Germline-derived CDR1 and CDR2 are MNHEY and SMNVEV (reference sequence). CDR3 region: CASSLCSPIGWAGRTYEQYF. The CDR3 DNA sequence: TGTGCCAGCAGTTTATGCTCCCCCATTGGGTGGGCAGGGAGGACCTACGAGCAGTACTTC.

V and J are TRBV27 and TRBJ2-2; TRBD2 agrees at 9 bases. The V gene's germline CDR1 is MNHEY and CDR2 SMNVEV (reference sequence). This CDR3 has 16 residues. J gave up 6 bases and V 6 bases, and 11 bases lay outside the gene matches. In DNA, the CDR3 is TGTGCCAGCAGCCCCGGGGGTAGCGGGAGACCCGGGGAGCTGTTTTTT. It is translated as CASSPGGSGRPGELFF.